The rows below give T cell receptor beta chains drawn from one sample of a study of blood T cell repertoires in COVID-19. Method: immunoSEQ multiplex PCR; TCRdb's copy keeps in-frame clones and lacks some. The sample includes roughly 200,000 clones, approximately 85% of them seen just once. Source material: peripheral blood. The origin of the receptors is a woman in her sixties with acute or convalescent COVID-19. Each CDR3 is given with its conserved first and last residue. The D gene is left open where the match is weak. Part of the rows lack a size; the others show once, few, many or a class for expanded clones.

v_gene	d_gene	abundance	j_gene	CDR3nt	CDR3aa
TRBV15	TRBD2	NA	TRBJ2-5	TGTGCCACCAGCTGGCTAGCGGAAGAGACCCAGTACTTC	CATSWLAEETQYF
TRBV5-1	NA	NA	TRBJ2-1	TGCGCCAGCAGCTTCGCGGGTGGCTCCTACAATGAGCAGTTCTTC	CASSFAGGSYNEQFF
TRBV27	NA	NA	TRBJ2-3	TGTGCCAGCAGTTTATCTTCTCACACCTTCGCAGATACGCAGTATTTT	CASSLSSHTFADTQYF
TRBV30	TRBD2	NA	TRBJ2-1	TGTGCCTGGAGTGTACTAGCGGGCCACAATGAGCAGTTCTTC	CAWSVLAGHNEQFF
TRBV2	NA	NA	TRBJ1-5	TGTGCCAGCAGTTTGGACAGTAATCAGCCCCAGCATTTT	CASSLDSNQPQHF
TRBV3-1/TRBV3-2	TRBD2	NA	TRBJ2-7	TGTGCCAGCAGCCCCCCAACTAGCGAAATACTCGGGGAGCAGTACTTC	CASSPPTSEILGEQYF
TRBV7-2	TRBD1	NA	TRBJ1-4	TGTGCCAGCAGCATCACAGGGGGCGAAAAACTGTTTTTT	CASSITGGEKLFF
TRBV3-1/TRBV3-2	TRBD1	NA	TRBJ2-7	TGTGCCAGCAGCCCTGGATGGGGGACAGTCATCTACGAGCAGTACTTC	CASSPGWGTVIYEQYF
TRBV29-1	TRBD2	NA	TRBJ2-5	TGCAGCGTTGTGGGACTAGTCGGAGAGACCCAGTACTTC	CSVVGLVGETQYF
TRBV2	NA	NA	TRBJ1-6	TGTGCCAGGGGGACCCTGAGAAGCGGGGATTCACCCCTCCACTTT	CARGTLRSGDSPLHF
TRBV29-1	TRBD1	NA	TRBJ1-1	TGCAGCGTTGTAGCCCCGGGACAGGGGGCCGGCACTGAAGCTTTCTTT	CSVVAPGQGAGTEAFF
TRBV5-1	TRBD1	NA	TRBJ2-1	TGCGCCAGCAGCTTCGGGACAGGCCTTTACAATGAGCAGTTCTTC	CASSFGTGLYNEQFF
TRBV12-5	NA	few	TRBJ1-1	TGTGCTAGTAAACAGGGTATCGCTGAAGCTTTCTTT	CASKQGIAEAFF
TRBV19	TRBD1	few	TRBJ2-1	TGTGCCAGTAGTATCGTACAGGGGGGATACAATGAGCAGTTCTTC	CASSIVQGGYNEQFF
TRBV28	TRBD1	NA	TRBJ1-2	TGTGCCAGCAGTCCCGGACAGGGGAGTTATTATGGCTACACCTTC	CASSPGQGSYYGYTF
TRBV19	TRBD1	NA	TRBJ1-2	TGTGCCAGTAGTTCCGACAGGGGGCTTTATGGCTACACCTTC	CASSSDRGLYGYTF
TRBV2	NA	NA	TRBJ2-1	TGTGCCGGCAAAAGGGATCGGGGAGGCAATGAGCAGTTCTTC	CAGKRDRGGNEQFF
TRBV29-1	NA	NA	TRBJ2-5	TGCAGCGTAGGGGTTTCGGAGACCCAGTACTTC	CSVGVSETQYF